The 29 T cell receptor beta chains given below trace back to one sample, sequenced in a study of T cells in Graves' hyperthyroidism and ophthalmopathy. RNA transcripts were the template for amplifying TCR beta CDR3 regions. The HTBI primer set served for first-round RT-PCR of the TCR CDR3. MiXCR was run by TCRdb on the multiplex PCR reads, yielding one entry per CDR3 protein. Here the sample spans hundreds of thousands of distinct CDR3 sequences, 15% to 20% being singletons. Sequencing input: blood. These receptors all come from a man aged 50-60 years with Graves' ophthalmopathy.

This clonotype was seen many times. The rearrangement joins TRBV6-1 to TRBJ2-5, with 7 bases aligning to TRBD1. With 6 bases clipped from V and 4 bases from J, the junction kept 14 bases outside the gene matches. The V gene's germline CDR1 is MNHNS and CDR2 SASEGT. The length of the CDR3 is 16 residues. The CDR3 nucleotides are TGTGCCAGCAGACTCGTTTTACAGGGGCTCGGAGAGACCCAGTACTTC. Its translation is CASRLVLQGLGETQYF.

The CDR3 loop is CASRVQLNTEAFF. CDR3 sequence (DNA): TGCGCCAGCAGGGTTCAGTTGAACACTGAAGCTTTCTTT. The rearrangement uses TRBV5-1 and TRBJ1-1; unclear D gene. This CDR3 is built from 13 residues. The germline V gene encodes CDR1 SGHRS and CDR2 YFSETQ. Trimming removed 5 bases from V and 0 bases from J, with 8 bases in between.

In this sample, this clonotype turned up many times. This rearrangement joins TRBV27 to TRBJ1-5; 9 nucleotides match TRBD1. J was trimmed by 5 bases and V by 4 bases; bases with no gene match: 3. Germline V lookup: CDR1 MNHEY, CDR2 SMNVEV (reference sequence). The CDR3 extends over 14 amino acids. The CDR3: CASSSGQGYQPQHF. DNA for the CDR3: TGTGCCAGCAGTTCGGGACAGGGATATCAGCCCCAGCATTTT.

This clonotype came up many times. V usage is TRBV5-1 and J usage is TRBJ1-5, with a weak D call TRBD1 (6 bases). Germline V gene lookup returns CDR1 SGHRS and CDR2 YFSETQ. The CDR3 has 15 amino acids. V lost 1 base and J lost 6, with 14 bases in between. Here the CDR3 reads CASSLTTGGGQPQHF. The CDR3 nucleotides read TGCGCCAGCAGCTTGACTACAGGAGGGGGTCAGCCCCAGCATTTT. Complete variable domain (other parts from reference TRBV5-1 and TRBJ1-5): KAGVTQTPRYLIKTRGQQVTLSCSPISGHRSVSWYQQTPGQGLQFLFEYFSETQRNKGNFPGRFSGRQFSNSRSEMNVSTLELGDSALYLCASSLTTGGGQPQHFGDGTRLSIL.

The V and J genes are TRBV7-9 and TRBJ2-3; 9 bases are shared with TRBD2. The CDR3 runs 15 residues. The V gene end was trimmed by 5 bases and the J gene end by 2 bases; junction bases not matched to a gene: 5. CDR1 SEHNR and CDR2 FQNEAQ come from the germline V gene (reference sequence). The chain's CDR3 is CASSLLAGTTDTQYF. For the CDR3, the DNA is TGTGCCAGCAGCCTCCTAGCGGGGACCACAGATACGCAGTATTTT.

A remark on this clonotype: This clone may be a read error of a much larger clone one base away. The genes are TRBV18 and TRBJ1-5; D remains ambiguous. The CDR3 totals 12 residues. Trimming took 3 bases from V and 8 from J, leaving 8 bases between them. Germline V lookup: CDR1 KGHSH, CDR2 LQKENI. The CDR3 bases are TGTGCCAGCTCACCCGGGCGTGAGCCCCAGCATTTT. As protein: CASSPGREPQHF.

Concerning this clonotype itself: A read error is possible here, since a much larger clone lies one base away. V usage is TRBV20-1 and J usage is TRBJ1-1; the D gene is possibly TRBD1 (5 bases). V gave up 1 base and J gave up 4 bases, with 19 bases separating them. Germline lookup yields CDR1 DFQATT and CDR2 SNEGSKA (reference sequence). The CDR3 is made up of 16 amino acids. The CDR3 coding sequence is TGCAGTGCTAGAGTGGGGGGGGGATCGGTGAGCACTGAAGCTTTCTTT. Translation: CSARVGGGSVSTEAFF.

This clonotype was seen only a few times. CDR3: CATEQGTTGELFF. As DNA, the CDR3 is TGTGCCACGGAACAGGGAACCACCGGGGAGCTGTTTTTT. This chain uses TRBV15 with TRBJ2-2, with TRBD1 as a possible D gene (6 bases). The CDR3 totals 13 residues. From germline, CDR1 is LNHNV and CDR2 YYDKDF (reference sequence). The ends were cut back, 9 bases at V and 4 bases at J, with 12 bases in the middle.

The chain carries TRBV11-2 and TRBJ1-4; no definite D call. There are 15 residues in the CDR3. Between the trimmed V and J ends, which lost 5 bases and 8 bases, there was a span of 18 bases. Germline values: CDR1 SGHAT, CDR2 FQNNGV. The CDR3 protein is CASSPWTELGEKLFF. The CDR3 DNA follows: TGTGCCAGCAGCCCGTGGACGGAACTCGGGGAAAAACTGTTTTTT.

The rearrangement links TRBV5-6 to TRBJ2-7, with TRBD1 as a possible D gene (5 bases). The CDR3 has 18 residues. Germline CDR1 and CDR2: SGHDT and YYEEEE. Trimming removed 0 bases from V and 0 bases from J, with 19 bases in between. The CDR3 loop reads CASSLAFTGHSSSYEQYF. Written as DNA, the CDR3 is TGTGCCAGCAGCTTGGCCTTTACAGGCCACTCTTCCTCCTACGAGCAGTACTTC.

This clonotype was recorded many times. The chain joins TRBV5-1 to TRBJ2-5; D is ambiguous. Trimming took 4 bases from V and 5 from J, leaving 12 bases between them. The CDR3 spans 13 residues. Germline CDR1 reads SGHRS; CDR2 reads YFSETQ. CDR3 region: CASSLDMPETQYF. In nucleotides, the CDR3 is TGCGCCAGCAGCCTCGACATGCCCGAGACCCAGTACTTC.

V gene TRBV9 combines with J gene TRBJ2-2, with TRBD2 matching 7 bases. CDR1 is SGDLS and CDR2 is YYNGEE in the germline V gene. J gave up 8 bases and V 0 bases, and 4 bases lay outside the gene matches. This CDR3 has 14 residues. In DNA form, the CDR3 reads TGTGCCAGCAGCGTAGGGGCTAGCGGTGGGGAGCTGTTTTTT. It codes for CASSVGASGGELFF.

Only a few counts were recorded for this clonotype. The J gene is TRBJ2-6, the V gene TRBV4-1; D is possibly TRBD1 (6 bases). CDR1 is MGHRA, CDR2 YSYEKL, per germline. The CDR3 is 18 residues long. V was shortened by 1 base and J by 5 bases, with 18 bases between the two germline ends. The DNA for the CDR3 is TGCGCCAGCAGCCAAGGAGGGACACCCGCAGTGAGGGCCAACGTCCTGACTTTC. Encoded protein: CASSQGGTPAVRANVLTF.

This clonotype came up many times. The rearrangement uses TRBV7-8 and TRBJ2-5; D unresolved. Germline V lookup: CDR1 SGHVS, CDR2 FQNEAQ. The V end was cut by 1 base, the J end by 5 bases, with 11 bases between. The CDR3 is 14 residues long. The CDR3 DNA sequence: TGTGCCAGCAGCTTAGGCTTAGTCGTGGAGACCCAGTACTTC. Translated: CASSLGLVVETQYF.

This clonotype was picked up many times. This chain connects TRBV3-1 to TRBJ2-7; 7 bases are shared with TRBD2. Trimming removed 1 base from V and 12 bases from J; junction bases left unmatched: 6. This CDR3 contains 12 residues. Germline lookup yields CDR1 LGHDT and CDR2 YNNKEL (reference sequence). Written as DNA, the CDR3 is TGTGCCAGCAGCCAAGGGGAGGGGCCAGGGTACTTC. This codes for CASSQGEGPGYF.

The sample holds a few counts of this clonotype. The chain combines TRBV30 with TRBJ1-6; D perhaps matches TRBD1 (6 bases). This CDR3 is 13 amino acids long. Germline CDR1 reads GTSNPN; CDR2 reads SVGIG (reference sequence). Trimming shortened V by 1 base and J by 10 bases, and 11 bases separated the two germline ends. CDR3: CAWSEQGSSPLHF. The CDR3 DNA sequence: TGTGCCTGGAGTGAACAGGGATCATCACCCCTCCACTTT.

This clonotype was found a few times. J is TRBJ2-2 and V is TRBV6-1; possibly TRBD2 for D (5 bases). This CDR3 contains 16 residues. Germline V gene sequence: CDR1 MNHNS, CDR2 SASEGT. Trimming left V 1 base short and J 4 bases short, with 13 bases between. CDR3 protein: CASSEDGSVGTGELFF. CDR3 nucleotides: TGTGCCAGCAGTGAAGATGGTAGCGTGGGCACCGGGGAGCTGTTTTTT.

This clonotype was observed many times. The genes are TRBV5-1 and TRBJ2-7; TRBD1 aligns across 10 bases. CDR1 and CDR2 (germline): SGHRS, YFSETQ. The ends lost 4 bases at V and 5 bases at J; junction bases unmatched: 3. The CDR3 is 13 residues long. CDR3 protein: CASSQDRGHEQYF. The CDR3 DNA reads TGCGCCAGCAGCCAAGACAGGGGGCACGAGCAGTACTTC. The full variable domain, its missing parts supplied by reference TRBV5-1 and TRBJ2-7, is KAGVTQTPRYLIKTRGQQVTLSCSPISGHRSVSWYQQTPGQGLQFLFEYFSETQRNKGNFPGRFSGRQFSNSRSEMNVSTLELGDSALYLCASSQDRGHEQYFGPGTRLTVT.

Turning to this clonotype: The junction differs from germline at one of its ends, possibly a read error. The genes are TRBV11-2 and TRBJ2-1; TRBD2 matches at 9 bases. Germline lookup yields CDR1 SGHAT and CDR2 FQNNGV. CDR3 length equals 16 residues. The CDR3 DNA sequence: TGTACCAGCAGCCGAGCGGGCGGGAGGGTCCTCAATGAGCAGTTCTTC. Translation: CTSSRAGGRVLNEQFF.

This clonotype was counted ten times or more. J is TRBJ2-7 and V is TRBV18; TRBD1 or TRBD2 may be the D gene (5 bases each). CDR1 and CDR2 (germline): KGHSH, LQKENI. The V and J ends lost 3 bases and 5 bases respectively, with 14 bases between them. This CDR3 is 14 amino acids long. Here the CDR3 reads CASSPGRAENEQYF. CDR3 DNA sequence: TGTGCCAGCTCACCGGGACGTGCTGAGAACGAGCAGTACTTC.

This clonotype was found many times. The genes are TRBV10-3 and TRBJ2-1, with 9 bases aligning to TRBD2. The CDR3 spans 14 residues. Germline V gene data show CDR1 as ENHRY and CDR2 as SYGVKD. With 2 bases clipped from V and 7 bases from J, the junction kept 3 bases outside the gene matches. The CDR3 reads CAISETSGWNEQFF. The CDR3 nucleotides read TGTGCCATCAGTGAGACTAGCGGGTGGAATGAGCAGTTCTTC.

This clonotype was recorded a few times. The genes are TRBV7-9 and TRBJ1-5; D is possibly TRBD1 (5 bases). CDR3 size: 15 residues. The V gene's germline CDR1 is SEHNR and CDR2 FQNEAQ (reference sequence). V was cut by 7 bases and J by 3 bases, with 16 bases left in between. The DNA of the CDR3 is TGTGCCAGCACCGAAGGATCAGGGTACAATCAGCCCCAGCATTTT. Translation gives CASTEGSGYNQPQHF.

This clonotype was counted many times. The chain uses TRBV7-8 and TRBJ1-2; D might be TRBD1 (5 bases). The V gene lost 1 base and the J gene lost 7 bases, with 16 bases spanning the gap. This CDR3 region has 15 residues. Looked up from germline, CDR1 is SGHVS and CDR2 is FQNEAQ. The CDR3 nucleotides are TGTGCCAGCAGCTTAGGACCCGGGACGGGGGGTGGCTACACCTTC. Translating it yields CASSLGPGTGGGYTF.

This clonotype showed up just a few times. The J gene is TRBJ2-1, the V gene TRBV24-1, with 9 nucleotides matching TRBD1. Germline trimming cut 7 bases from V and 7 bases from J; bases unmatched to any gene: 10. Germline CDR1 is KGHDR and CDR2 is SFDVKD. The CDR3 sequence is 15 residues long. CDR3 nucleotide sequence: TGTGCCACCAGCAGATCCGGGACAGGGAGAAATGAGCAGTTCTTC. It codes for CATSRSGTGRNEQFF.

This clonotype was observed a handful of times. The chain has TRBV7-3 and TRBJ1-2; D unclear. Trimming took 5 bases from V and 6 from J, leaving 13 bases between them. The length of the CDR3 is 13 residues. Looked up from germline, CDR1 is SGHTA and CDR2 is FQGTGA. Here the CDR3 DNA reads TGTGCCAGCAGCCTTGGGAGAGGCAATGGCTACACCTTC. Translated: CASSLGRGNGYTF. The full variable domain, its missing parts supplied by reference TRBV7-3 and TRBJ1-2, is GAGVSQTPSNKVTEKGKYVELRCDPISGHTALYWYRQSLGQGPEFLIYFQGTGAADDSGLPNDRFFAVRPEGSVSTLKIQRTERGDSAVYLCASSLGRGNGYTFGSGTRLTVV.

The chain combines TRBV2 with TRBJ1-1; D call uncertain. V gave up 6 bases and J gave up 0 bases, with 8 bases separating them. The CDR3 covers 13 residues. Germline CDR1 SNHLY, CDR2 FYNNEI. CDR3 loop: CASRVFMNTEAFF. The CDR3 DNA is TGTGCCAGCAGGGTCTTTATGAACACTGAAGCTTTCTTT.

This clonotype was seen a handful of times. The V call is TRBV3-1, the J call TRBJ1-5; 7 bases align to TRBD1. Germline CDR1 LGHDT, CDR2 YNNKEL (reference sequence). The length of the CDR3 is 14 residues. The V segment lost 5 bases and the J segment 3 bases; nucleotides outside the gene matches: 4. The CDR3 spells CASSFTGVNQPQHF. The DNA of the CDR3 is TGTGCCAGCAGCTTCACAGGGGTCAATCAGCCCCAGCATTTT.

This clonotype was seen ten or more times. The V call is TRBV3-1, the J call TRBJ2-7, with D unclear. V lost 3 bases and J lost 0, with 3 bases in between. From germline, CDR1 is LGHDT and CDR2 YNNKEL (reference sequence). The CDR3 runs to 12 residues. The CDR3 DNA follows: TGTGCCAGCAGCCACCTCTCCTACGAGCAGTACTTC. Protein product: CASSHLSYEQYF.

Comment on this clonotype: Just one base apart from a much larger clone, this may be a read error. CDR3 protein: CSIAPGGTEAFF. In nucleotides, the CDR3 is TGCAGCATCGCCCCGGGGGGAACTGAAGCTTTCTTT. The chain carries TRBV29-1 and TRBJ1-1; a weak D match, TRBD1 (5 bases). The germline V gene encodes CDR1 SQVTM and CDR2 ANQGSEA. The CDR3 has 12 amino acids. Trimming removed 8 bases at V and 5 bases at J, with 15 bases between. Together with reference TRBV29-1 and TRBJ1-1, the CDR3 gives the full variable domain: SAVISQKPSRDICQRGTSLTIQCQVDSQVTMMFWYRQQPGQSLTLIATANQGSEATYESGFVIDKFPISRPNLTFSTLTVSNMSPEDSSIYLCSIAPGGTEAFFGQGTRLTVV.